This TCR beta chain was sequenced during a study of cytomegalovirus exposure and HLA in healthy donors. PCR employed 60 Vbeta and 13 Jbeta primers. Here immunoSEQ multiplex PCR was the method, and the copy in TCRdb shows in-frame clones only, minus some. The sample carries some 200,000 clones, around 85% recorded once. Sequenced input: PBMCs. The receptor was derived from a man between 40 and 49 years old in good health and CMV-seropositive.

CDR3 protein: CASSDGTGNEKLFF. Here the CDR3 DNA reads TGTGCCAGCAGTGACGGGACAGGGAATGAAAAACTGTTTTTT. The chain has TRBV6-5 and TRBJ1-4; 9 bases line up with TRBD1. Trimming at V came to 5 bases and at J to 5 bases, leaving 3 bases not matched to a gene. The CDR3 length is 14 residues. Germline CDR1 reads MNHEY; CDR2 reads SVGAGI.